This record concerns one T cell receptor (beta chain) sequence. The method was immunoSEQ multiplex PCR; TCRdb's version includes in-frame clones alone and lacks a portion of them. Of 20,000 to 25,000 clones in the sample, around 84% were seen once. The data stem from a study of control samples from healthy donors and cancer patients. The sample comprised PBMCs. The receptor was isolated from a man in his sixties with colorectal cancer.

CDR3 nucleotides: TGCAGTGCTAGTGGGTGGGGGCGAAACACTGAAGCTTTCTTT. This translates into CSASGWGRNTEAFF. The rearrangement links TRBV20-1 to TRBJ1-1, with D possibly TRBD1 on 6 matching bases. Germline V CDR1 and CDR2: DFQATT, SNEGSKA (reference sequence). This CDR3 is 14 amino acids long. Trimming shortened V by 3 bases and J by 2 bases, and 13 bases separated the two germline ends.